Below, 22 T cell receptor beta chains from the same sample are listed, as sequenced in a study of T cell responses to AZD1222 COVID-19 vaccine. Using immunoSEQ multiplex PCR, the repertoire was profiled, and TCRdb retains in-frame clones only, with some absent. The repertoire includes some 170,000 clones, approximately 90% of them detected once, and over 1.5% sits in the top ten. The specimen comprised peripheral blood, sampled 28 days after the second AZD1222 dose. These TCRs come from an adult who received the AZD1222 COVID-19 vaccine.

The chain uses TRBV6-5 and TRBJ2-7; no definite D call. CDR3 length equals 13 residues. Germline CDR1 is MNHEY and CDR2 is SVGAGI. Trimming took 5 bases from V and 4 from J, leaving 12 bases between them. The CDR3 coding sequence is TGTGCCAGCAGTAAGGCAACTGGGTACGAGCAGTACTTC. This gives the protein CASSKATGYEQYF.

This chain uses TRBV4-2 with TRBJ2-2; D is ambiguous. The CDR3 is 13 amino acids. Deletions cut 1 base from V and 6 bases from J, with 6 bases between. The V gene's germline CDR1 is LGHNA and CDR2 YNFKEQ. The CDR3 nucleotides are TGTGCCAGCAGCCAAGTGGGGTCCGGGGAGCTGTTTTTT. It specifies CASSQVGSGELFF.

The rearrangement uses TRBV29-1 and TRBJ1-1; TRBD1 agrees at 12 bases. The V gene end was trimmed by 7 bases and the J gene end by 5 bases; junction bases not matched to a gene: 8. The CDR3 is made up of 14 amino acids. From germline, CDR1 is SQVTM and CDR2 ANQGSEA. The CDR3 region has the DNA TGCAGCGCCCGGGACAGGGGGCCTTCGACTGAAGCTTTCTTT. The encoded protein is CSARDRGPSTEAFF.

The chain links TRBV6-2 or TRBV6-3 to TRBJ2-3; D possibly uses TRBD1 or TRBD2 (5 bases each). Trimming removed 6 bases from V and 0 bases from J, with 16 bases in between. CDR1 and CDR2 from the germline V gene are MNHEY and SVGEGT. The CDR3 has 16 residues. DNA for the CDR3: TGTGCCAGCAGCTCGGGACGCGGTGCTAGCACAGATACGCAGTATTTT. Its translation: CASSSGRGASTDTQYF.

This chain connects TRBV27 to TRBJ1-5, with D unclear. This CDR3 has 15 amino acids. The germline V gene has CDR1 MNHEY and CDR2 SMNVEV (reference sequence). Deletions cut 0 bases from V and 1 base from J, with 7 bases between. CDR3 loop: CASSLSGQSNQPQHF. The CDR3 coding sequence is TGTGCCAGCAGTTTATCGGGCCAAAGCAATCAGCCCCAGCATTTT.

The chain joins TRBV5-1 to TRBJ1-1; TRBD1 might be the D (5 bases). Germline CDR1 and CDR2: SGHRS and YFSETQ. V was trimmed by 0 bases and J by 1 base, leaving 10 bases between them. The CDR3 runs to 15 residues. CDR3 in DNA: TGCGCCAGCAGCTTGGGAAGGGGTACGAACACTGAAGCTTTCTTT. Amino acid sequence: CASSLGRGTNTEAFF.

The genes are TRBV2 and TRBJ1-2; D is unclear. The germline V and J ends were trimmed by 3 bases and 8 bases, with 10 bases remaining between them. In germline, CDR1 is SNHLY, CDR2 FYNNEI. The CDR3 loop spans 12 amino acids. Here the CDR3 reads CASSDGREGYTF. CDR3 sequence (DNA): TGTGCCAGCAGTGACGGGAGGGAGGGCTACACCTTC.

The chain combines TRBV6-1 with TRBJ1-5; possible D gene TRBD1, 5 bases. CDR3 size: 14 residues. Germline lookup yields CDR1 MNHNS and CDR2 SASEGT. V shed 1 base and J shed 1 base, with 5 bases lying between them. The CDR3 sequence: CASSEGQSNQPQHF. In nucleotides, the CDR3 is TGTGCCAGCAGTGAAGGACAGAGCAATCAGCCCCAGCATTTT.

The CDR3 loop reads CASSLRRTGGRAFF. The DNA for the CDR3 is TGTGCCAGCAGCTTAAGGAGGACAGGGGGAAGGGCTTTCTTT. V gene TRBV7-2 combines with J gene TRBJ1-1; 10 bases are shared with TRBD1. The germline CDR1 and CDR2 sequences are SGHTA and FQGNSA. CDR3 length: 14 amino acids. The trim removed 2 bases at V and 11 bases at J, leaving 8 bases unmatched.

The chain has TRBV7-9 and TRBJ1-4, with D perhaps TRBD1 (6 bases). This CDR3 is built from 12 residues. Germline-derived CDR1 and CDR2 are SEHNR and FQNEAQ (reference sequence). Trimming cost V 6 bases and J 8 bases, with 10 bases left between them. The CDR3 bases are TGTGCCAGCAGTTGGGGGGGCGAAAAACTGTTTTTT. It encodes CASSWGGEKLFF.

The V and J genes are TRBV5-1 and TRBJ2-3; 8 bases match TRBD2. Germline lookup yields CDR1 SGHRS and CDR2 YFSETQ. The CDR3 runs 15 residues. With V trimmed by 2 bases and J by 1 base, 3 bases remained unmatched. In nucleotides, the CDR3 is TGCGCCAGCAGCTTCGGGAGGGGAGGCACAGATACGCAGTATTTT. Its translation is CASSFGRGGTDTQYF.

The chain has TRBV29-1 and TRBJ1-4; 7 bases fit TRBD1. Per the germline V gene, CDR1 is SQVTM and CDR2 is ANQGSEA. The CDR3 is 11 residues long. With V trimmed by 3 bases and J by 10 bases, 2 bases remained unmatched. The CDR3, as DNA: TGCAGCGTTGACCGGGACAGAAAACTGTTTTTT. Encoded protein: CSVDRDRKLFF.

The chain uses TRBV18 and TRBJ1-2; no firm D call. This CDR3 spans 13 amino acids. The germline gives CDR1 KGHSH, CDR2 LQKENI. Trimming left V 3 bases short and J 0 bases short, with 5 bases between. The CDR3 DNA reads TGTGCCAGCTCACCGGGTGCTAACTATGGCTACACCTTC. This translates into CASSPGANYGYTF.

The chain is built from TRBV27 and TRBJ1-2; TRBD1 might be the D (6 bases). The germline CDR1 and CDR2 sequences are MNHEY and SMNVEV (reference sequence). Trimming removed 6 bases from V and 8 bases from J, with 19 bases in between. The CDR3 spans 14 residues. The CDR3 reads CASRVPSGAGGYTF. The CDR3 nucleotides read TGTGCCAGCAGGGTGCCTTCGGGGGCTGGGGGCTACACCTTC.

CDR3 residues: CASSFSGGNYGYTF. CDR3 DNA sequence: TGTGCCAGCAGTTTCTCAGGGGGCAACTATGGCTACACCTTC. V is TRBV27 and J is TRBJ1-2, with TRBD1 matching over 8 bases. Germline lookup yields CDR1 MNHEY and CDR2 SMNVEV (reference sequence). The CDR3 covers 14 residues. V gave up 3 bases and J gave up 2 bases; unmatched junction bases: 2.

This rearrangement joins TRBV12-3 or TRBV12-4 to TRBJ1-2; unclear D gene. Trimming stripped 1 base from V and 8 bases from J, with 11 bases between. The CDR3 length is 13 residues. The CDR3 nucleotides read TGTGCCAGCAGTTTAGTATCCACTGGAGGCTACACCTTC. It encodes CASSLVSTGGYTF.

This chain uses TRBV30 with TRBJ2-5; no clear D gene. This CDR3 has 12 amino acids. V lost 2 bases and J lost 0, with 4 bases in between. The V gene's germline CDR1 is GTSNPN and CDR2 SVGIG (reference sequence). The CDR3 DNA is TGTGCCTGGAGTCAGGACCAAGAGACCCAGTACTTC. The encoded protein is CAWSQDQETQYF. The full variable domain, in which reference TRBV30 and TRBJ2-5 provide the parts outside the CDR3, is SQTIHQWPATLVQPVGSPLSLECTVEGTSNPNLYWYRQAAGRGLQLLFYSVGIGQISSEVPQNLSASRPQDRQFILSSKKLLLSDSGFYLCAWSQDQETQYFGPGTRLLVL.

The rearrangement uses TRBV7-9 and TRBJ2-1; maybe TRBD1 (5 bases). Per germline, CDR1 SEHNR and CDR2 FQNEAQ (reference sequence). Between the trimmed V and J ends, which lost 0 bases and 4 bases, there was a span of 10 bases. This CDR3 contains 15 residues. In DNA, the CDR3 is TGTGCCAGCAGCTTAGCGCAGGGTCGATACAATGAGCAGTTCTTC. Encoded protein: CASSLAQGRYNEQFF.

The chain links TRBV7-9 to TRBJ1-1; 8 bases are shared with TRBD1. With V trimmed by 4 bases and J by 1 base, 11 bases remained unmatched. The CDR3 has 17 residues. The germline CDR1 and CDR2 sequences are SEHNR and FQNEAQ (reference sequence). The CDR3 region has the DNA TGTGCCAGCAGCTCAAGGCAGGGGGCGCTTCGGAACACTGAAGCTTTCTTT. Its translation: CASSSRQGALRNTEAFF.

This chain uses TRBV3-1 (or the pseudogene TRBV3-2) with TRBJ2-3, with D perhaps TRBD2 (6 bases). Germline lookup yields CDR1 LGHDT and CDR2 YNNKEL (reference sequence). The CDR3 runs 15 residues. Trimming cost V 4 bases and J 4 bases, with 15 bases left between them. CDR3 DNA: TGTGCCAGCAGCCCTCGGCGGGGTGGTCCAGATACGCAGTATTTT. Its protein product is CASSPRRGGPDTQYF.

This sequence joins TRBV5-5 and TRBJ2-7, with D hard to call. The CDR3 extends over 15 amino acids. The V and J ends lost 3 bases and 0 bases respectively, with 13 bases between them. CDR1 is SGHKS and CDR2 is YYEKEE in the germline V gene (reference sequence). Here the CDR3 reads CASSYDPHPSYEQYF. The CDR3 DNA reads TGTGCCAGCAGCTACGACCCACACCCCTCCTACGAGCAGTACTTC.

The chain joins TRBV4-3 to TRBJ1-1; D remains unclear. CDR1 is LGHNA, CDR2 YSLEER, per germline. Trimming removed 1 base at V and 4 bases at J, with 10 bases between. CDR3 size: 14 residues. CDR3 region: CASSQGIPGTEAFF. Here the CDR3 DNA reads TGCGCCAGCAGCCAAGGAATCCCGGGCACTGAAGCTTTCTTT.